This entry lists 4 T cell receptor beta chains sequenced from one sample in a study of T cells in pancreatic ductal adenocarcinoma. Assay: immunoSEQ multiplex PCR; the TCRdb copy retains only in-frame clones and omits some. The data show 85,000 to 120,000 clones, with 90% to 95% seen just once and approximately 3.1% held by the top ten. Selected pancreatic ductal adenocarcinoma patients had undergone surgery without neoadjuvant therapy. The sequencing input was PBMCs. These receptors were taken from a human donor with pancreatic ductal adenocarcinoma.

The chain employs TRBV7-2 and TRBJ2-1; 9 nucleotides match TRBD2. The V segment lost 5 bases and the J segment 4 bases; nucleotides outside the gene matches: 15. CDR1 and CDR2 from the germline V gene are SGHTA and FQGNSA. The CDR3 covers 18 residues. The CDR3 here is CASSQRSGAGGLYNEQFF. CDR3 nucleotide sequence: TGTGCCAGCAGCCAGAGATCGGGGGCGGGAGGGCTTTACAATGAGCAGTTCTTC.

The CDR3 DNA follows: TGCGCCAGCAGTCGACAGGGGTACGAGCAGTACTTC. Protein product: CASSRQGYEQYF. The rearrangement joins TRBV5-1 to TRBJ2-7; TRBD1 aligns across 8 bases. Looked up from germline, CDR1 is SGHRS and CDR2 is YFSETQ. The CDR3 has 12 residues. Trimming at V came to 5 bases and at J to 4 bases, leaving 2 bases not matched to a gene.

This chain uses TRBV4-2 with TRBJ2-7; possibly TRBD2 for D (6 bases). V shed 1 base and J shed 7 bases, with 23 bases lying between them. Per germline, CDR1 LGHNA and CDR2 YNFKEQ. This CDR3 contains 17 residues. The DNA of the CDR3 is TGTGCCAGCAGCCAAGTCATTACCGGGAGTACCGGTGGAGAGCAGTACTTC. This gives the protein CASSQVITGSTGGEQYF.

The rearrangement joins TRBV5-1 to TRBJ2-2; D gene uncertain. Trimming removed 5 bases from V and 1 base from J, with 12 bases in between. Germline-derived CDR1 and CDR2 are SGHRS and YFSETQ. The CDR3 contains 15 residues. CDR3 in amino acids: CASRKSDRNTGELFF. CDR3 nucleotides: TGCGCCAGCAGAAAGAGCGATCGGAACACCGGGGAGCTGTTTTTT.